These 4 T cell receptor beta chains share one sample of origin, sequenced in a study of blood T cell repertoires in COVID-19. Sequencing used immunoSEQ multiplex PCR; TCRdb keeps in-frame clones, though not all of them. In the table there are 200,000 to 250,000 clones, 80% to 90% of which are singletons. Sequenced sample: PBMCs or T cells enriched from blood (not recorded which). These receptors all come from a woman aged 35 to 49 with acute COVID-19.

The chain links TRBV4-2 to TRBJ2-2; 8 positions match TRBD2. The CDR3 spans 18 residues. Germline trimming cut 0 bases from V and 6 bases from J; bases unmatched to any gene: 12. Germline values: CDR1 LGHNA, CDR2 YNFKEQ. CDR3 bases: TGTGCCAGCAGCCAAGATCAGAATAGGGGACTAGGGGCCGGGGAGCTGTTTTTT. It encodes CASSQDQNRGLGAGELFF.

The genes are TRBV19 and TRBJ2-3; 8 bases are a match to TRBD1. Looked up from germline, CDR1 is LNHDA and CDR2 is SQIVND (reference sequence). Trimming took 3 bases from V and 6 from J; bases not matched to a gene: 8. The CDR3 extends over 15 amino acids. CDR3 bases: TGTGCCAGTAGTATGGTGGCAGGGGGCGAGGATACGCAGTATTTT. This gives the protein CASSMVAGGEDTQYF. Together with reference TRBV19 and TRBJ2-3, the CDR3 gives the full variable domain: DGGITQSPKYLFRKEGQNVTLSCEQNLNHDAMYWYRQDPGQGLRLIYYSQIVNDFQKGDIAEGYSVSREKKESFPLTVTSAQKNPTAFYLCASSMVAGGEDTQYFGPGTRLTVL.

For the CDR3, the DNA is TGTGCCACCGAAGGGACAGGGGGCGCCGGACAGCCCCAGCATTTT. Translated: CATEGTGGAGQPQHF. The chain couples TRBV24-1 to TRBJ1-5; 12 bases fit TRBD1. From germline, CDR1 is KGHDR and CDR2 SFDVKD. The CDR3 is 15 residues long. V gave up 9 bases and J gave up 7 bases; unmatched junction bases: 9.

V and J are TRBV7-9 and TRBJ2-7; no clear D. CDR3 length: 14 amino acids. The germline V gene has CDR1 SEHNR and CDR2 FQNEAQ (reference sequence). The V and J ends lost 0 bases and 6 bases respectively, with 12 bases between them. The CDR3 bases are TGTGCCAGCAGCTTAGCCTTTCGCGACTCCGAGCAGTACTTC. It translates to CASSLAFRDSEQYF.